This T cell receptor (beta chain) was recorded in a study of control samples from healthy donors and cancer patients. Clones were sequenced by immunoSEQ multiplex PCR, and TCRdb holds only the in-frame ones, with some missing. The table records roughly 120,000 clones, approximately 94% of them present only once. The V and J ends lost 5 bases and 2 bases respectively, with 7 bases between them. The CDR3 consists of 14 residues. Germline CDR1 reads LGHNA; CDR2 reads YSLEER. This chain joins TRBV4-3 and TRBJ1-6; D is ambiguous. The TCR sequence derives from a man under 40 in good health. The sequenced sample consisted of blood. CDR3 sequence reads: CASSDGAYNSPLHF. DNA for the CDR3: TGCGCCAGCAGCGATGGGGCCTATAATTCACCCCTCCACTTT.